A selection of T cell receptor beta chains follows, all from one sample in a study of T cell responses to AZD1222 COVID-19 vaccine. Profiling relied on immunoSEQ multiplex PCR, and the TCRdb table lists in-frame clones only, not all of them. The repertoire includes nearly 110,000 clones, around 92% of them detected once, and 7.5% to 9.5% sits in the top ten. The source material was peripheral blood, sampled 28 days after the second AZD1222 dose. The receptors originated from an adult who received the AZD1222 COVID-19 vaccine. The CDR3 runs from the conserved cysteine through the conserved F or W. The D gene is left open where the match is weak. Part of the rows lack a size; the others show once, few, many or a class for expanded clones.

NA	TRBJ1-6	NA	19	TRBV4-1	CASSQERTKISGWNSPLHF	TGCGCCAGCAGCCAAGAAAGGACAAAAATCAGCGGGTGGAATTCACCCCTCCACTTT
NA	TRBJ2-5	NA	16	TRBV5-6	CASSLASWTPGETQYF	TGTGCCAGCAGCTTGGCCTCGTGGACTCCGGGGGAGACCCAGTACTTC
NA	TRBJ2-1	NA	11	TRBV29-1	CSFGGYNEQFF	TGCAGCTTCGGGGGCTACAATGAGCAGTTCTTC
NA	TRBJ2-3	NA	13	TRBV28	CAIGTSGTDTQYF	TGTGCCATCGGGACCTCAGGAACAGATACGCAGTATTTT
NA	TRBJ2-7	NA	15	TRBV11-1	CASSLEGTETYEQYF	TGTGCCAGCAGCTTAGAGGGGACGGAGACCTACGAGCAGTACTTC
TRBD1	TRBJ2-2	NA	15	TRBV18	CASSPPRTGAGELFF	TGTGCCAGCTCACCACCGCGGACAGGGGCCGGGGAGCTGTTTTTT
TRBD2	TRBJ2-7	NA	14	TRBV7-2	CASSLPAGAGEQYF	TGTGCCAGCAGCTTACCAGCGGGAGCGGGCGAGCAGTACTTC
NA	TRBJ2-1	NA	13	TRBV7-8	CASSLHRYNEQFF	TGTGCCAGCAGCTTACACCGTTACAATGAGCAGTTCTTC
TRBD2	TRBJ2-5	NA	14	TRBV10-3	CAISESGSFETQYF	TGTGCCATCAGCGAGAGCGGGAGCTTTGAGACCCAGTACTTC
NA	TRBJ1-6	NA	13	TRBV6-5	CASTGQNNSPLHF	TGTGCCAGCACCGGACAAAATAATTCACCCCTCCACTTT
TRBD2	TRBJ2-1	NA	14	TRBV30	CAWSRTSGGYEQFF	TGTGCCTGGAGTAGGACTAGCGGGGGGTATGAGCAGTTCTTC
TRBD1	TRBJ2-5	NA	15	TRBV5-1	CASSTGQGIWETQYF	TGCGCCAGCAGCACCGGACAGGGAATATGGGAGACCCAGTACTTC
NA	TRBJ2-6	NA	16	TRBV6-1	CASSVMGSSGANVLTF	TGTGCCAGCAGTGTTATGGGATCCTCTGGGGCCAACGTCCTGACTTTC
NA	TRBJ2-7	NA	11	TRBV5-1	CASSFRDEQYF	TGCGCCAGCAGCTTCCGGGACGAGCAGTACTTC
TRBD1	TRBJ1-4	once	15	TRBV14	CASSQIRGSHEKLFF	TGTGCCAGCAGTCAAATCAGGGGGTCGCATGAAAAACTGTTTTTT
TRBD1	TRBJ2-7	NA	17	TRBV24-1	CATSDSTQGTHSYEQYF	TGTGCCACCAGTGATTCGACACAGGGGACACACTCCTACGAGCAGTACTTC
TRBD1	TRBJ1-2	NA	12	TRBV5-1	CASREQGEGGTF	TGCGCCAGCAGGGAGCAGGGGGAAGGCGGGACCTTC
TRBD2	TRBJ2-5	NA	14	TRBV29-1	CSGTSGRNQETQYF	TGCAGCGGAACTAGCGGGAGAAACCAAGAGACCCAGTACTTC
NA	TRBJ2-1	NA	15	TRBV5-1	CASSLGGAGRNEQFF	TGCGCCAGCAGCTTGGGGGGAGCGGGTCGTAATGAGCAGTTCTTC
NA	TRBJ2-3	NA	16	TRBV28	CASSLIGVQYTDTQYF	TGTGCCAGCAGTTTAATCGGGGTTCAGTATACAGATACGCAGTATTTT
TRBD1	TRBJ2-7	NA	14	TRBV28	CASSFTNRGYEQYF	TGTGCCAGCAGTTTTACTAACAGGGGCTACGAGCAGTACTTC
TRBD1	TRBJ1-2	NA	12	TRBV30	CAWSRDSYGYTF	TGTGCCTGGAGCCGGGACAGCTATGGCTACACCTTC
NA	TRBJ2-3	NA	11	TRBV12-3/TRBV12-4	CASSITDTQYF	TGTGCCAGCTCGATCACAGATACGCAGTATTTT
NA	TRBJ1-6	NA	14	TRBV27	CASSLGGAYSPLHF	TGTGCCAGCAGTTTGGGGGGGGCCTATTCACCCCTCCACTTT
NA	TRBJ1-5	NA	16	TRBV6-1	CASSGRDGSSNQPQHF	TGTGCCAGCAGTGGCAGGGACGGGTCTAGCAATCAGCCCCAGCATTTT
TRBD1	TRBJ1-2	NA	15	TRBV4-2	CASSQGDRGPYGYTF	TGTGCCAGCAGCCAAGGCGACAGGGGGCCCTATGGCTACACCTTC
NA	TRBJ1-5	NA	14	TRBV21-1	CASSTTGDIQPQHF	TGTGCCAGCAGCACTACAGGGGACATTCAGCCCCAGCATTTT
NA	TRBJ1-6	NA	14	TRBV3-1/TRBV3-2	CASSRVQSNSPLHF	TGTGCCAGCAGTCGGGTACAGTCCAATTCACCCCTCCACTTT
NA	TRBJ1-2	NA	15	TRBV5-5	CASSSQPAGNYGYTF	TGTGCCAGCAGCTCCCAACCGGCAGGGAACTATGGCTACACCTTC
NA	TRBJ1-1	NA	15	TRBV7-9	CASYKSGGLGTEAFF	TGTGCCAGCTACAAATCGGGAGGGTTGGGCACTGAAGCTTTCTTT
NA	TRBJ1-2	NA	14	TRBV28	CASSRDQANYGYTF	TGTGCCAGCAGTCGGGATCAGGCGAACTATGGCTACACCTTC
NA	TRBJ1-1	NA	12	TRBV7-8	CASSQAPTEAFF	TGTGCCAGCAGCCAAGCCCCCACTGAAGCTTTCTTT
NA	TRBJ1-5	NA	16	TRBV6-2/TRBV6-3	CASSSQGRGGNQPQHF	TGTGCCAGCAGTTCCCAGGGCAGGGGAGGCAATCAGCCCCAGCATTTT
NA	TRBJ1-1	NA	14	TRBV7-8	CASSQTDRNTEAFF	TGTGCCAGCAGCCAAACTGACAGGAACACTGAAGCTTTCTTT
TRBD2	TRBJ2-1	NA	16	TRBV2	CASSEALTSGAGEQFF	TGTGCCAGCAGTGAAGCCCTAACTAGCGGGGCGGGTGAGCAGTTCTTC
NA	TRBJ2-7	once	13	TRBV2	CASRDSSPWGQYF	TGTGCCAGCAGGGACAGCTCCCCCTGGGGGCAGTACTTC
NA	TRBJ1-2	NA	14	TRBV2	CASTISGQPYGYTF	TGTGCCAGCACTATCAGTGGCCAACCCTATGGCTACACCTTC
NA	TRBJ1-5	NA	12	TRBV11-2	CASSSSGQPQHF	TGTGCCAGCAGCTCGAGCGGTCAGCCCCAGCATTTT
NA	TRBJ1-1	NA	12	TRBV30	CAWSGDSPGAFF	TGTGCCTGGAGTGGAGACAGTCCTGGGGCTTTCTTT
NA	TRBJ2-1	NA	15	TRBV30	CAWSVDGSSYNEQFF	TGTGCCTGGAGTGTAGACGGGAGCTCCTACAATGAGCAGTTCTTC
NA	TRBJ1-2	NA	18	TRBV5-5	CASSLEVANGPFNYGYTF	TGTGCCAGCAGCTTGGAAGTGGCCAATGGGCCCTTTAACTATGGCTACACCTTC
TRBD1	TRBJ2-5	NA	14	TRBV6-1	CASSDRGLGETQYF	TGTGCCAGCAGTGACAGGGGGTTGGGAGAGACCCAGTACTTC
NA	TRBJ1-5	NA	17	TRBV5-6	CASSLAGPGVGNQPQHF	TGTGCCAGCAGCTTGGCCGGTCCAGGGGTAGGCAATCAGCCCCAGCATTTT
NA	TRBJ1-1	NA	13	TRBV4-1	CASSQVANTEAFF	TGCGCCAGCAGCCAAGTTGCGAACACTGAAGCTTTCTTT
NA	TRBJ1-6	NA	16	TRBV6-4	CASSDSTQGRNSPLHF	TGTGCCAGCAGTGACTCAACCCAGGGTCGTAATTCACCCCTCCACTTT
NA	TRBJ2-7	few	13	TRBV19	CASQRSTTGEQYF	TGTGCCAGCCAGAGGTCCACAACGGGCGAGCAGTACTTC
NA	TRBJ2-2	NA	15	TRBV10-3	CAIREGATNTGELFF	TGTGCCATCAGGGAGGGGGCTACGAACACCGGGGAGCTGTTTTTT
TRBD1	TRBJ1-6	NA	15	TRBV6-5	CASSYKQGHNSPLHF	TGTGCCAGCAGTTACAAACAGGGGCATAATTCACCCCTCCACTTT
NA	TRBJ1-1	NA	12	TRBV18	CASSPDRAEAFF	TGTGCCAGCTCTCCAGACCGGGCCGAAGCTTTCTTT
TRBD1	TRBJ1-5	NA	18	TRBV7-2	CASSFGSAGGRGNQPQHF	TGTGCCAGCAGCTTCGGTAGCGCAGGGGGAAGGGGCAATCAGCCCCAGCATTTT
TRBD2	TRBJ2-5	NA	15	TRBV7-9	CASSLPAGVWETQYF	TGTGCCAGCAGCTTACCAGCGGGGGTTTGGGAGACCCAGTACTTC
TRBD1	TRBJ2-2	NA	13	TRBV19	CASSNRGPGELFF	TGTGCCAGTAGTAACAGGGGGCCCGGGGAGCTGTTTTTT
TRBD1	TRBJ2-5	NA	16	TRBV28	CASSSMQGAGQETQYF	TGTGCCAGCAGTTCAATGCAGGGGGCGGGCCAAGAGACCCAGTACTTC